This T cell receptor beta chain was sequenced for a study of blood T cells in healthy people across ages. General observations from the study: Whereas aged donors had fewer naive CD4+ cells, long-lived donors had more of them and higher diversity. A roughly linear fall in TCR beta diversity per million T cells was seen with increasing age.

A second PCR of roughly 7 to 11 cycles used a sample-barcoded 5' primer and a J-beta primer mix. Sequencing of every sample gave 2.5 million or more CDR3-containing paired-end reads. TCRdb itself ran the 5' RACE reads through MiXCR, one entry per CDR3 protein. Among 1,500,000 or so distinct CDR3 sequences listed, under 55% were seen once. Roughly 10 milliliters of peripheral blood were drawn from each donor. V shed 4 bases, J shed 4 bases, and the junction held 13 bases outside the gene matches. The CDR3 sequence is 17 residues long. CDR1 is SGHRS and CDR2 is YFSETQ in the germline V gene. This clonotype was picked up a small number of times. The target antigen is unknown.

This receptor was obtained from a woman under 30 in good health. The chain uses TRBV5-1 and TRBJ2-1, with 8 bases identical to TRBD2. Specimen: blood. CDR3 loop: CASSASGVTGGYNEQFF. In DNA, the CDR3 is TGCGCCAGCAGCGCCAGCGGAGTGACGGGAGGGTACAATGAGCAGTTCTTC.